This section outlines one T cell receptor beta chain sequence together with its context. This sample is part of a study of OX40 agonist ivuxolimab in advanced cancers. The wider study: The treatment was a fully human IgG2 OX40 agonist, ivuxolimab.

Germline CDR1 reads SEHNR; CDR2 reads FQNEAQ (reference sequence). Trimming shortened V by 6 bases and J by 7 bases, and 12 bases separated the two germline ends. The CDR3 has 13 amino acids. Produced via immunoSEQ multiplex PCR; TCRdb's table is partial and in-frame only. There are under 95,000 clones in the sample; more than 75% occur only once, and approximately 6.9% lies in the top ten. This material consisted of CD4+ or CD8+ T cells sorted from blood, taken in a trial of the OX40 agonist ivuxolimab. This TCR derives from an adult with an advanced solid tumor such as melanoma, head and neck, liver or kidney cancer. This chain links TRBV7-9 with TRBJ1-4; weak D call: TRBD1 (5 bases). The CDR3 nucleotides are TGTGCCAGCAGGGGACCCTGGAGTGAAAAACTGTTTTTT. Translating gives CASRGPWSEKLFF.